One sample yielded the 19 T cell receptor beta chains listed below, sequenced in a study of blood T cell repertoires in COVID-19. Repertoires were generated with immunoSEQ multiplex PCR, while TCRdb's copy carries only in-frame clones and drops some. Of hundreds of thousands of clones listed, about 82% are singletons. The sequencing input was peripheral blood. These receptors all come from a woman of 80 years or more with COVID-19, enrolled during active disease.

The V gene is TRBV6-5, the J gene TRBJ1-1; D may be TRBD1 (5 bases). Trimming removed 7 bases at V and 1 base at J, with 10 bases between. The germline V gene encodes CDR1 MNHEY and CDR2 SVGAGI. The CDR3 length is 13 residues. The CDR3 sequence is CASNRGENTEAFF. In DNA, the CDR3 is TGTGCCAGCAACCGGGGGGAGAACACTGAAGCTTTCTTT.

The chain links TRBV5-6 to TRBJ1-1; D not certain. The germline V gene encodes CDR1 SGHDT and CDR2 YYEEEE. V lost 4 bases to trimming and J lost 3 bases, with 10 bases between them. The CDR3 covers 13 residues. The chain's CDR3 is CASSPDKDTEAFF. The CDR3 DNA follows: TGTGCCAGCAGCCCCGACAAGGACACTGAAGCTTTCTTT.

This clone was seen only once. The chain employs TRBV12-3 or TRBV12-4 and TRBJ2-4; a weak D match, TRBD2 (5 bases). The CDR3 is made up of 12 amino acids. Trimming stripped 3 bases from V and 7 bases from J, with 7 bases between. CDR3 sequence: CASSFTGNIQYF. The CDR3, as DNA: TGTGCCAGCAGTTTCACGGGGAACATTCAGTACTTC.

The chain carries TRBV27 and TRBJ1-1, with 12 nucleotides matching TRBD1. The CDR3 runs to 15 residues. The ends lost 5 bases at V and 7 bases at J; junction bases unmatched: 8. Germline values: CDR1 MNHEY, CDR2 SMNVEV (reference sequence). DNA for the CDR3: TGTGCCAGCAGTCTTAGGGGACAGGGGGCAATTGAAGCTTTCTTT. This translates into CASSLRGQGAIEAFF.

The chain employs TRBV5-1 and TRBJ2-7; D is perhaps TRBD2 (6 bases). Trimming removed 0 bases at V and 0 bases at J, with 19 bases between. Per germline, CDR1 SGHRS and CDR2 YFSETQ. The length of the CDR3 is 18 residues. The CDR3 nucleotides are TGCGCCAGCAGCTTGGCCGGGGGTAGCGCCTTACCCTCCTACGAGCAGTACTTC. Translated: CASSLAGGSALPSYEQYF. The variable domain in full, completed from reference TRBV5-1 and TRBJ2-7, reads KAGVTQTPRYLIKTRGQQVTLSCSPISGHRSVSWYQQTPGQGLQFLFEYFSETQRNKGNFPGRFSGRQFSNSRSEMNVSTLELGDSALYLCASSLAGGSALPSYEQYFGPGTRLTVT.

The J gene is TRBJ1-4, the V gene TRBV7-9, with a tentative D call TRBD1 (5 bases). Per germline, CDR1 SEHNR and CDR2 FQNEAQ (reference sequence). Trimming stripped 0 bases from V and 3 bases from J, with 8 bases between. This CDR3 spans 15 amino acids. The CDR3 coding sequence is TGTGCCAGCAGCTTAGCGGGGCCCTCTAATGAAAAACTGTTTTTT. Protein product: CASSLAGPSNEKLFF. The variable domain in full, with the rest retrieved from reference TRBV7-9 and TRBJ1-4, is DTGVSQNPRHKITKRGQNVTFRCDPISEHNRLYWYRQTLGQGPEFLTYFQNEAQLEKSRLLSDRFSAERPKGSFSTLEIQRTEQGDSAMYLCASSLAGPSNEKLFFGSGTQLSVL.

The CDR3 DNA sequence: TGCGCCAGCAGCTCCCCACGGGACAACTACAATGAGCAGTTCTTC. Residues: CASSSPRDNYNEQFF. This chain connects TRBV5-1 to TRBJ2-1, with D perhaps TRBD1 (6 bases). CDR3 length equals 15 residues. The germline gives CDR1 SGHRS, CDR2 YFSETQ. V lost 3 bases to trimming and J lost 3 bases, with 13 bases between them.

This clone is a singleton in its sample. The genes are TRBV4-3 and TRBJ2-7, with TRBD1 matching 8 bases. Trimming cost V 4 bases and J 7 bases; bases outside gene matches: 9. Germline V gives CDR1 LGHNA, CDR2 YSLEER. There are 14 residues in the CDR3. Here the CDR3 reads CASSRTSGGGEQYF. CDR3 sequence (DNA): TGCGCCAGCAGCCGAACTTCAGGGGGCGGGGAGCAGTACTTC.

The chain joins TRBV7-2 to TRBJ1-2; 7 nucleotides match TRBD1. V lost 4 bases to trimming and J lost 3 bases; unmatched junction nucleotides: 5. Germline CDR1 and CDR2: SGHTA and FQGNSA. This CDR3 is built from 14 residues. CDR3 in DNA: TGTGCCAGCAGCTCAGACAGGGTAGACTATGGCTACACCTTC. Protein product: CASSSDRVDYGYTF.

About this clone itself: This specimen includes other DNA sequences encoding the same CDR3. J is TRBJ1-5 and V is TRBV19, with 7 bases identical to TRBD1. V was clipped by 6 bases and J by 4 bases; unmatched bases: 0. This CDR3 has 12 residues. Germline V gene sequence: CDR1 LNHDA, CDR2 SQIVND (reference sequence). The CDR3 region is CASRQGNQPQHF. CDR3 DNA sequence: TGTGCCAGTAGACAGGGGAATCAGCCCCAGCATTTT. Using reference TRBV19 and TRBJ1-5 for the parts outside the CDR3, the full variable domain is DGGITQSPKYLFRKEGQNVTLSCEQNLNHDAMYWYRQDPGQGLRLIYYSQIVNDFQKGDIAEGYSVSREKKESFPLTVTSAQKNPTAFYLCASRQGNQPQHFGDGTRLSIL.

The V gene is TRBV7-6, the J gene TRBJ1-1, with D possibly TRBD1 on 5 matching bases. V was cut by 2 bases and J by 5 bases, with 15 bases left in between. Germline CDR1 is SGHVS and CDR2 is FNYEAQ. This CDR3 spans 15 amino acids. The CDR3 coding sequence is TGTGCCAGCAGCTTATCGCAGGGCGCGGGGACTGAAGCTTTCTTT. Protein product: CASSLSQGAGTEAFF. The whole variable domain, remainder taken from reference TRBV7-6 and TRBJ1-1, is GAGVSQSPRYKVTKRGQDVALRCDPISGHVSLYWYRQALGQGPEFLTYFNYEAQQDKSGLPNDRFSAERPEGSISTLTIQRTEQRDSAMYRCASSLSQGAGTEAFFGQGTRLTVV.

The CDR3 DNA is TGCGCCAGCAGCCAGACCACAGGGGGCAGGGGTTCACCCCTCCACTTT. Encoded protein: CASSQTTGGRGSPLHF. The chain couples TRBV4-1 to TRBJ1-6; 9 positions agree with TRBD1. Germline CDR1 reads MGHRA; CDR2 reads YSYEKL. V dropped 3 bases and J dropped 9; count of bases not matched to a gene: 9. This CDR3 has 16 residues.

The chain joins TRBV6-2 or TRBV6-3 to TRBJ1-5; 7 positions agree with TRBD1. The germline gives CDR1 MNHEY, CDR2 SVGEGT. This CDR3 spans 15 amino acids. V dropped 5 bases and J dropped 2; count of bases not matched to a gene: 6. CDR3 sequence reads: CASSTDRVGNQPQHF. CDR3 sequence (DNA): TGTGCCAGCAGTACCGACAGGGTCGGCAATCAGCCCCAGCATTTT.

This clone was picked up a small number of times. This chain uses TRBV5-4 with TRBJ2-1, with D possibly being TRBD2 (6 bases). The CDR3 loop spans 17 amino acids. Trimming pared 0 bases from V and 2 bases from J, leaving 15 bases between. Per the germline V gene, CDR1 is SGHNT and CDR2 is YYREEE (reference sequence). The CDR3 protein is CASSLASGRGAYNEQFF. The CDR3 bases are TGTGCCAGCAGCTTGGCTTCGGGGCGGGGAGCCTACAATGAGCAGTTCTTC.

This chain uses TRBV6-2 or TRBV6-3 with TRBJ2-1, with TRBD1 as a possible D gene (5 bases). The V gene lost 5 bases and the J gene lost 5 bases, with 19 bases spanning the gap. This CDR3 comprises 16 residues. CDR1 and CDR2 (germline): MNHEY, SVGEGT. CDR3: CASSHRRVKGNNEQFF. The CDR3 region has the DNA TGTGCCAGCAGTCATCGCAGGGTCAAAGGAAACAATGAGCAGTTCTTC.

The V and J genes are TRBV15 and TRBJ2-2, with 7 bases aligning to TRBD1. After removal of 6 bases from V and 8 bases from J, the junction contained 12 bases not matched to a gene. The CDR3 covers 15 residues. Germline CDR1 is LNHNV and CDR2 is YYDKDF (reference sequence). CDR3 loop: CATSTGEKGFGELFF. CDR3 DNA: TGTGCCACCAGTACAGGGGAAAAGGGATTTGGGGAGCTGTTTTTT.

The rearrangement joins TRBV19 to TRBJ1-1, with a tentative D call TRBD1 (6 bases). Germline CDR1 reads LNHDA; CDR2 reads SQIVND (reference sequence). Trimming pared 6 bases from V and 0 bases from J, leaving 11 bases between. This CDR3 region has 14 residues. CDR3 in amino acids: CASRETGLNTEAFF. The CDR3 coding sequence is TGTGCCAGTAGAGAAACAGGGCTGAACACTGAAGCTTTCTTT.

The chain has TRBV5-1 and TRBJ2-3, with 10 nucleotides matching TRBD1. The CDR3 is 15 residues long. With V trimmed by 4 bases and J by 6 bases, 8 bases remained unmatched. Germline-derived CDR1 and CDR2 are SGHRS and YFSETQ. This CDR3 is CASSQGGQGIDTQYF. CDR3 sequence (DNA): TGCGCCAGCAGCCAAGGGGGACAGGGGATCGATACGCAGTATTTT.

The chain has TRBV7-9 and TRBJ1-2; tentative D call: TRBD1 (6 bases). Trimming pared 5 bases from V and 2 bases from J, leaving 6 bases between. Germline CDR1 is SEHNR and CDR2 is FQNEAQ (reference sequence). The CDR3 runs 12 residues. Here the CDR3 DNA reads TGTGCCAGCAGCGGGACAAACTATGGCTACACCTTC. Its protein product is CASSGTNYGYTF.